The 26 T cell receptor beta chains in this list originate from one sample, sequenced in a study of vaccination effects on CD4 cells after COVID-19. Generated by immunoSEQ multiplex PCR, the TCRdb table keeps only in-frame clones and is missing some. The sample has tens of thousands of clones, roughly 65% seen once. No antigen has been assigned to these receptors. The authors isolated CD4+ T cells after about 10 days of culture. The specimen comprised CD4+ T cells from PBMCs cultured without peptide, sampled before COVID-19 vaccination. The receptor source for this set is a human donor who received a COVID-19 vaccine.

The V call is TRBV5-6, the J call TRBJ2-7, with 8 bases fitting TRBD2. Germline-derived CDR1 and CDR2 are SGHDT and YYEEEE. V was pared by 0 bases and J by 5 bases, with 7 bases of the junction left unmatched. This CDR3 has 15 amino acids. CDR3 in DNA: TGTGCCAGCAGCTTGGTAGGACGGGAGGGGGACGAGCAGTACTTC. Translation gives CASSLVGREGDEQYF.

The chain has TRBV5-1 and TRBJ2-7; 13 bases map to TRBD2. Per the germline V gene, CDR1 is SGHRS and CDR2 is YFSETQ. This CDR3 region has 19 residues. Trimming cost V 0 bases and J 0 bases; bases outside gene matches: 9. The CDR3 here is CASSLGQGTSGTSSYEQYF. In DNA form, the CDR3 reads TGCGCCAGCAGCTTGGGACAGGGGACTAGCGGGACCAGCTCCTACGAGCAGTACTTC.

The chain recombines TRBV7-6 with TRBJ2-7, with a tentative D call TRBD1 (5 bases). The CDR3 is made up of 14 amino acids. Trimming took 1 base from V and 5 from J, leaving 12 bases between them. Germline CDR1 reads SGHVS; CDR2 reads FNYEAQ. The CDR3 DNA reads TGTGCCAGCAGCTTAGGTCAGGGTAACGACGAGCAGTACTTC. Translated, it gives CASSLGQGNDEQYF.

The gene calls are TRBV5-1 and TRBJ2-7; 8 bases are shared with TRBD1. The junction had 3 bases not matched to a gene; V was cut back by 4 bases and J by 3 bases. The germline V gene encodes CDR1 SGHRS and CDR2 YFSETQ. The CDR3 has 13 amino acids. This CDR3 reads CASSVTGGYEQYF. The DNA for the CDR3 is TGCGCCAGCAGCGTAACAGGGGGCTACGAGCAGTACTTC.

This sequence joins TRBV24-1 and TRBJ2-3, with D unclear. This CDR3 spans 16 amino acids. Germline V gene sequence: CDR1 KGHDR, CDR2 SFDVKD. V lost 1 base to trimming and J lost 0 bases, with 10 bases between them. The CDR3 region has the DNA TGTGCCACCAGTGATTTCCGCCGTGGGAGCACAGATACGCAGTATTTT. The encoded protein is CATSDFRRGSTDTQYF.

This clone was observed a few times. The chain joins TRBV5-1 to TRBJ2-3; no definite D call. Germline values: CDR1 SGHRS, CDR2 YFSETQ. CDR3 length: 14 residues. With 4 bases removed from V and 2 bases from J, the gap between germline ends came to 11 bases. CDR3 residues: CASSTDGTTDTQYF. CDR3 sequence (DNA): TGCGCCAGCAGCACGGACGGAACCACAGATACGCAGTATTTT. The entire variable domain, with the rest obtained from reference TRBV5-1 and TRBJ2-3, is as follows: KAGVTQTPRYLIKTRGQQVTLSCSPISGHRSVSWYQQTPGQGLQFLFEYFSETQRNKGNFPGRFSGRQFSNSRSEMNVSTLELGDSALYLCASSTDGTTDTQYFGPGTRLTVL.

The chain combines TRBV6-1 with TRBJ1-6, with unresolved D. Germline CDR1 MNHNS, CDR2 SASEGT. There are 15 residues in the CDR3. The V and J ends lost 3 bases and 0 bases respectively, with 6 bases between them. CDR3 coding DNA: TGTGCCAGCAGTGACAGGAGCTCCTATAATTCACCCCTCCACTTT. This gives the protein CASSDRSSYNSPLHF.

This CDR3 is CASSSSWGGAREQYF. For the CDR3, the DNA is TGCGCCAGCAGCTCCAGCTGGGGGGGGGCGCGGGAGCAGTACTTC. The V gene is TRBV4-1, the J gene TRBJ2-7, with a tentative D call TRBD2 (7 bases). Germline V gene lookup returns CDR1 MGHRA and CDR2 YSYEKL. Between the trimmed V and J ends, which lost 5 bases and 7 bases, there was a span of 21 bases. The length of the CDR3 is 15 residues.

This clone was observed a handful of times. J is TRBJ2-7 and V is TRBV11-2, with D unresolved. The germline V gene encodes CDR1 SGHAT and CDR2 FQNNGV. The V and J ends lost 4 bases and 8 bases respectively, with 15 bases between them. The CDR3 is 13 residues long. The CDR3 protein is CASSSFQGGKQYF. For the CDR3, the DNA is TGTGCCAGCAGCTCCTTCCAAGGTGGGAAGCAGTACTTC.

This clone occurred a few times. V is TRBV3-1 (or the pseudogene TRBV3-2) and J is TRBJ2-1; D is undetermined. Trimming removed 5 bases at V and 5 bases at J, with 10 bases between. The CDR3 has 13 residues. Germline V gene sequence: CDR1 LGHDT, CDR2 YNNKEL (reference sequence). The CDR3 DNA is TGTGCCAGCAGCGGGGAACAAGACAATGAGCAGTTCTTC. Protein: CASSGEQDNEQFF.

Here the CDR3 DNA reads TGTGCCAGCAGCTTAGATAGGGGGTCCTACAATGAGCAGTTCTTC. Its translation is CASSLDRGSYNEQFF. The chain joins TRBV11-3 to TRBJ2-1, with D maybe TRBD1 (6 bases). Per germline, CDR1 SGHNT and CDR2 YENEEA. The CDR3 is 15 residues long. The germline V and J ends were trimmed by 0 bases and 1 base, with 7 bases remaining between them.

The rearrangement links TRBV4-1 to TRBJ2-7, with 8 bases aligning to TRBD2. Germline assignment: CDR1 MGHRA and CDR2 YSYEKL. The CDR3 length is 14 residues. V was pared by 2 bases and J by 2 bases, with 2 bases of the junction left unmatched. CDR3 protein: CASSQPGGTYEQYF. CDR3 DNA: TGCGCCAGCAGCCAACCGGGGGGGACCTACGAGCAGTACTTC.

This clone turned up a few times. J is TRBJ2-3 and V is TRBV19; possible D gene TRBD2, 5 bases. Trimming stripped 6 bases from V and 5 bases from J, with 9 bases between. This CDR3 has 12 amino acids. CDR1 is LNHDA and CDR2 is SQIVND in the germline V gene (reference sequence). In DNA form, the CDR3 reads TGTGCCAGTAGACAAAGCGGAGATACGCAGTATTTT. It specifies CASRQSGDTQYF. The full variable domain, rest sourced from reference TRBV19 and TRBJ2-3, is DGGITQSPKYLFRKEGQNVTLSCEQNLNHDAMYWYRQDPGQGLRLIYYSQIVNDFQKGDIAEGYSVSREKKESFPLTVTSAQKNPTAFYLCASRQSGDTQYFGPGTRLTVL.

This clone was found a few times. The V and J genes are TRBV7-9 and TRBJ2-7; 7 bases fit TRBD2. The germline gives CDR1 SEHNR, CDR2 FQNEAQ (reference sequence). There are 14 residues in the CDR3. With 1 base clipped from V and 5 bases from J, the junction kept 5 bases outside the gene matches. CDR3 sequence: CASSLGGGLDEQYF. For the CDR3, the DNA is TGTGCCAGCAGCTTAGGGGGGGGGTTGGACGAGCAGTACTTC.

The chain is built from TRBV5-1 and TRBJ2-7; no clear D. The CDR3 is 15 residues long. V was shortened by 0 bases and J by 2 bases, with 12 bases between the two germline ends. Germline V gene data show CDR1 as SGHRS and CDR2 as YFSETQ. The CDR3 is CASSLAPHQAYEQYF. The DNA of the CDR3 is TGCGCCAGCAGCTTGGCTCCGCACCAGGCCTACGAGCAGTACTTC.

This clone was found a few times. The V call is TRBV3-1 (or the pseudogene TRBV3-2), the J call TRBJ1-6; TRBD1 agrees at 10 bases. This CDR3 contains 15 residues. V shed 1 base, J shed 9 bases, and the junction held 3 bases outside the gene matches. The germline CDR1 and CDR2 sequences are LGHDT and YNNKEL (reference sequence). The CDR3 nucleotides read TGTGCCAGCAGCCAAGGACAGGGGGCCGGTTCACCCCTCCACTTT. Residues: CASSQGQGAGSPLHF.

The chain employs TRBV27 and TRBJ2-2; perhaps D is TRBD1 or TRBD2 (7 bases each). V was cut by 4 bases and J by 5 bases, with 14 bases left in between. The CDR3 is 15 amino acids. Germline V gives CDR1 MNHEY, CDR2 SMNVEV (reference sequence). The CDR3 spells CASSWEGAVTGELFF. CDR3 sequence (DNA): TGTGCCAGCAGTTGGGAGGGGGCGGTTACCGGGGAGCTGTTTTTT.

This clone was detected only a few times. The CDR3 region is CASSLEGNTGELFF. CDR3 nucleotide sequence: TGTGCCAGCAGCTTAGAAGGGAACACCGGGGAGCTGTTTTTT. The rearrangement uses TRBV7-2 and TRBJ2-2; the D is unclear. Trimming removed 1 base from V and 1 base from J, with 4 bases in between. The CDR3 has 14 residues. Germline V lookup: CDR1 SGHTA, CDR2 FQGNSA.

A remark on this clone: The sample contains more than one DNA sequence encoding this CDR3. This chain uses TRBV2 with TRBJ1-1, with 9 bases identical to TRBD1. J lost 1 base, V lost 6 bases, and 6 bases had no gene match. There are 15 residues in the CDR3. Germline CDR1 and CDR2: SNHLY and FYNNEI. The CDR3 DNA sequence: TGTGCCAGCAGGGAACAGGGGGCGAGGAACACTGAAGCTTTCTTT. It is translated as CASREQGARNTEAFF. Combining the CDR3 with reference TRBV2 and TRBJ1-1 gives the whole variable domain EPEVTQTPSHQVTQMGQEVILRCVPISNHLYFYWYRQILGQKVEFLVSFYNNEISEKSEIFDDQFSVERPDGSNFTLKIRSTKLEDSAMYFCASREQGARNTEAFFGQGTRLTVV.

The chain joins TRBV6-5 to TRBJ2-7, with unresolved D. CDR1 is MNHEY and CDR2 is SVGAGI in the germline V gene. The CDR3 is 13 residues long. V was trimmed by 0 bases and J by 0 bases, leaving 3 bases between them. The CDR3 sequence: CASSYSLSYEQYF. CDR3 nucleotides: TGTGCCAGCAGTTACTCCCTCTCCTACGAGCAGTACTTC.

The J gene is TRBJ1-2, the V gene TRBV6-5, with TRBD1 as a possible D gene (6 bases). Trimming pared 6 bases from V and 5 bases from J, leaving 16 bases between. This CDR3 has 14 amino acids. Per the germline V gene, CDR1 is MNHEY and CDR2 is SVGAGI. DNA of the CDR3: TGTGCCAGCAGGCGCGTGGGGGGCAGGTATGGCTACACCTTC. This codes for CASRRVGGRYGYTF.

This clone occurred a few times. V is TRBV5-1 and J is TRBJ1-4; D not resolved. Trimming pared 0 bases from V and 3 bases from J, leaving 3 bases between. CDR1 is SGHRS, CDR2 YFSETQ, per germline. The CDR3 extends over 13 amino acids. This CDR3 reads CASSLVANEKLFF. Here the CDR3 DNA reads TGCGCCAGCAGCTTGGTGGCTAATGAAAAACTGTTTTTT.

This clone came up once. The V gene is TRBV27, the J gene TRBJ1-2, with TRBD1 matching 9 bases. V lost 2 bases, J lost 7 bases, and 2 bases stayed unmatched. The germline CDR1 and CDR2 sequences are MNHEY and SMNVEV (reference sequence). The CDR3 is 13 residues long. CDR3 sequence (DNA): TGTGCCAGCAGTTTAGTGACAGGGGGTGGCTACACCTTC. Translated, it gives CASSLVTGGGYTF.

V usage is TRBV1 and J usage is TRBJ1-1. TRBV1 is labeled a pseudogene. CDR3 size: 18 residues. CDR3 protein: CTSSQEGSLERLNTEAFF. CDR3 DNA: TGCACCAGCAGCCAAGAAGGTAGCTTGGAACGTTTGAACACTGAAGCTTTCTTT.

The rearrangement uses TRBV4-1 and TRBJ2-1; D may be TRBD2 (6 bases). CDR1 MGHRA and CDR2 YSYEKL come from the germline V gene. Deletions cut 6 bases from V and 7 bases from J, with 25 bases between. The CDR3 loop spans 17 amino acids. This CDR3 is CASRALFGGDYWNEQFF. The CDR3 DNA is TGCGCCAGCAGGGCCCTTTTCGGGGGAGATTATTGGAATGAGCAGTTCTTC.

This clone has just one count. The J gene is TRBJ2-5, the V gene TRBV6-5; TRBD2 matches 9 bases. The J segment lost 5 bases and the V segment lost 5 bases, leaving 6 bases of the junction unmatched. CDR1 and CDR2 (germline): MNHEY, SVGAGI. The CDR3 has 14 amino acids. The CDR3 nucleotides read TGTGCCAGCAGTCGCCTAGCGGGATCGGAGACCCAGTACTTC. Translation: CASSRLAGSETQYF.